The rows below give T cell receptor beta chains drawn from one sample of a study of spatial heterogeneity in lung cancer. TCRdb ran MiXCR on the 5' RACE reads and lists one entry per CDR3 protein. The sample contains roughly 79,000 distinct CDR3 sequences, roughly an eighth of which appear only once. The starting material was PBMCs, obtained at surgery. The receptors originated from a male donor with early-stage non-small cell lung cancer. The CDR3 runs from the conserved cysteine through the conserved F or W. The D gene is left open where the match is weak. The size entry is marked missing in some rows and otherwise reads once, few, many or a size class.

d_gene: -
v_gene: TRBV20-1
abundance: few
j_gene: TRBJ1-1
CDR3nt: TGCAGTGCTAATCCGGGGAACACTGAAGCTTTCTTT
CDR3aa: CSANPGNTEAFF

d_gene: TRBD2
v_gene: TRBV7-9
abundance: few
j_gene: TRBJ2-1
CDR3nt: TGTGCCAGCAGCTTAGGACTAGCGGGAAATGAGCAGTTCTTC
CDR3aa: CASSLGLAGNEQFF

d_gene: -
v_gene: TRBV19
abundance: -
j_gene: TRBJ2-2
CDR3nt: TGTGCCAGTAGTAAGGACAGCCTTATATCCGGGGAGCTGTTTTTT
CDR3aa: CASSKDSLISGELFF

d_gene: TRBD1
v_gene: TRBV12-3/TRBV12-4
abundance: -
j_gene: TRBJ1-6
CDR3nt: TGTGCCACCCGAGGGACAGGGAGCTCCTATAATTCACCCCTCCACTTT
CDR3aa: CATRGTGSSYNSPLHF

d_gene: TRBD2
v_gene: TRBV29-1
abundance: -
j_gene: TRBJ2-5
CDR3nt: TGCAGCGCGGGGGCAGCGGGGGCCCAAGAGACCCAGTACTTC
CDR3aa: CSAGAAGAQETQYF

d_gene: TRBD2
v_gene: TRBV2
abundance: few
j_gene: TRBJ2-3
CDR3nt: TGTGCCAGCAGTGAAACTAGCGGGACAAGCACAGATACGCAGTATTTT
CDR3aa: CASSETSGTSTDTQYF

d_gene: TRBD1
v_gene: TRBV30
abundance: few
j_gene: TRBJ1-2
CDR3nt: TGTGCCTGTCAGGGGGTCGGCTACACCTTC
CDR3aa: CACQGVGYTF

d_gene: -
v_gene: TRBV10-2
abundance: -
j_gene: TRBJ1-1
CDR3nt: TGCGCCAGCAGTGAGTCGGGGAGTGAAGCTTTCTTT
CDR3aa: CASSESGSEAFF

d_gene: -
v_gene: TRBV9
abundance: few
j_gene: TRBJ2-1
CDR3nt: TGTGCCAGCAGTCCCACGGGAGTCAATGAGCAGTTCTTC
CDR3aa: CASSPTGVNEQFF

d_gene: -
v_gene: TRBV5-1
abundance: -
j_gene: TRBJ1-1
CDR3nt: TGCGCCAGCAGGAAGGCTTGGGAGGGCGCGGTCACTGAAGCTTTCTTT
CDR3aa: CASRKAWEGAVTEAFF

d_gene: -
v_gene: TRBV7-9
abundance: -
j_gene: TRBJ2-1
CDR3nt: TGTGCCAGCAGCCATGAAGGCAGGGGACCGTACAATGAGCAGTTCTTC
CDR3aa: CASSHEGRGPYNEQFF

d_gene: -
v_gene: TRBV5-1
abundance: once
j_gene: TRBJ2-1
CDR3nt: TGCGCCAGCAGATTGTACGACGAGCAGTTCTTC
CDR3aa: CASRLYDEQFF

d_gene: TRBD2
v_gene: TRBV9
abundance: -
j_gene: TRBJ2-7
CDR3nt: TGTGCCAGCAGCGGCGGACTAGCCGACTACGAGCAGTACTTC
CDR3aa: CASSGGLADYEQYF

d_gene: -
v_gene: TRBV19
abundance: -
j_gene: TRBJ2-1
CDR3nt: TGTGCCAGTAGTATAGGGGGTTCCTACAATGAGCAGTTCTTC
CDR3aa: CASSIGGSYNEQFF

d_gene: -
v_gene: TRBV18
abundance: -
j_gene: TRBJ1-1
CDR3nt: TGTGCCAGCTCATCTCGACAGGCAAACACTGAAGCTTTCTTT
CDR3aa: CASSSRQANTEAFF

d_gene: -
v_gene: TRBV19
abundance: -
j_gene: TRBJ1-5
CDR3nt: TGTGCCAGTAGTGTAAGCTCCTCTCCGGATCAGCCCCAGCATTTT
CDR3aa: CASSVSSSPDQPQHF

d_gene: -
v_gene: TRBV6-1
abundance: -
j_gene: TRBJ1-1
CDR3nt: TGTGCCAGCAGTGTCCCTAAGGACACTGAAGCTTTCTTT
CDR3aa: CASSVPKDTEAFF

d_gene: -
v_gene: TRBV11-2
abundance: -
j_gene: TRBJ1-2
CDR3nt: TGTGCCAGCAGCTTAGATCGGGACGGATACTATGGCTACACCTTC
CDR3aa: CASSLDRDGYYGYTF

d_gene: TRBD2
v_gene: TRBV6-5
abundance: -
j_gene: TRBJ2-7
CDR3nt: TGTGCCAGCAGTTTAGGACTAGCGGGAGGAGGGAAGGACGAGCAGTACTTC
CDR3aa: CASSLGLAGGGKDEQYF

d_gene: -
v_gene: TRBV3-1
abundance: -
j_gene: TRBJ2-3
CDR3nt: TGTGCCAGCAGCCTAGGGGCAAATACGCAGTATTTT
CDR3aa: CASSLGANTQYF